This T cell receptor (beta chain) was sequenced in a study of CD8+ T cells in alopecia areata. Once RNA had been extracted, it was reverse transcribed into cDNA to act as the sequencing template. TCRdb's table, derived via immunoSEQ multiplex PCR, lists solely in-frame clones and lacks some. The sample includes about 200,000 clones, 45% to 70% seen only once; the top ten take 4.9%. With 2 bases removed from V and 5 bases from J, the gap between germline ends came to 12 bases. Germline CDR1 reads MNHEY; CDR2 reads SVGAGI. The CDR3 is 14 amino acids. This clonotype was sampled from a human donor in good health. The rearrangement joins TRBV6-5 to TRBJ2-5; D remains unclear. Sequenced material: CD8+ T cells sorted from blood. Here the CDR3 DNA reads TGTGCCAGCAGTTACGGTCCAGAGTCGGAGACCCAGTACTTC. This codes for CASSYGPESETQYF.